Sequencing of this T cell receptor (beta chain) was carried out in a study of T cells in women clearing cervical HPV infection. The germline V gene has CDR1 LNHDA and CDR2 SQIVND (reference sequence). This CDR3 comprises 15 residues. V lost 6 bases and J 0 bases, leaving 11 bases between the germline ends. To note about this clone: The read comes to an end 3 residues before the CDR3 does, leaving the germline J gene to fill in the end.

TCR beta CDR3 amplified by multiplex PCR from about 1200 ng genomic DNA. Generated by immunoSEQ multiplex PCR, the TCRdb table keeps only in-frame clones and is missing some. The repertoire table contains some 30,000 clones. The sample comprised blood buffy coat. The chain links TRBV19 to TRBJ1-4, with no clear D. This sequence originates from a woman between 18 and 70 years old with a cervical HPV16 infection that either progressed to CIN3+ or cleared (not recorded which). Partial CDR3 DNA: TGTGCCAGTAGCCGAGACAACCCAACTAATGAAAAA. The encoded protein is CASSRDNPTNEK. The whole CDR3 region reads CASSRDNPTNEKLFF.